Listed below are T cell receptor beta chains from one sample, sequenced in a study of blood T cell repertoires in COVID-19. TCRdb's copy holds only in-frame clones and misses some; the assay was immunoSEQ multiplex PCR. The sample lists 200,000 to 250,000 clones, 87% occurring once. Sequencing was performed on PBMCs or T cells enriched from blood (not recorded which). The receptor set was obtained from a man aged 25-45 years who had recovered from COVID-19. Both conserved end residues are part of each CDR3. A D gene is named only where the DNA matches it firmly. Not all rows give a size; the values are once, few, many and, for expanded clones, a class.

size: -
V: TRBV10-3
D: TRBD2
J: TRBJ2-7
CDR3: CAISILAESYEQYF
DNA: TGTGCCATCAGTATCCTAGCGGAATCCTACGAGCAGTACTTC

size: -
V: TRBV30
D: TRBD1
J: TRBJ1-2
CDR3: CASRTGRVYTF
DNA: TGTGCCTCACGGACAGGGAGGGTCTACACCTTC

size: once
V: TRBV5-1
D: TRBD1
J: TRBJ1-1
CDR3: CASSKDRGTAFF
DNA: TGCGCCAGCAGCAAGGACAGGGGAACGGCTTTCTTT

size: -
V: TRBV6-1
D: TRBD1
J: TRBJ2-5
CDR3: CASSVNPGQGGETQYF
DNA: TGTGCCAGCAGTGTAAACCCGGGACAGGGAGGCGAGACCCAGTACTTC

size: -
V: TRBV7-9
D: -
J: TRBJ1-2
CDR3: CASSLLTAANYGYTF
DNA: TGTGCCAGCAGCTTACTCACAGCGGCTAACTATGGCTACACCTTC

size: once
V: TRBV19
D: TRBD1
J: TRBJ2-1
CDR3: CASKLRDRALVEQFF
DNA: TGTGCCAGTAAACTCCGGGACAGGGCTCTTGTAGAGCAGTTCTTC

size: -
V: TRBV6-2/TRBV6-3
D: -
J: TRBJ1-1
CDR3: CASSNQGQGTEAFF
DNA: TGTGCCAGCAGTAACCAGGGGCAAGGCACTGAAGCTTTCTTT

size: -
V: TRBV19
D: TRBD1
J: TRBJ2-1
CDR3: CASSKGQYDNEQFF
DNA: TGTGCCAGTAGTAAGGGACAGTATGACAATGAGCAGTTCTTC

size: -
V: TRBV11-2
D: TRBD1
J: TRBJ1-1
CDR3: CASSFITGGTEAFF
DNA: TGTGCCAGCAGTTTTATTACAGGGGGCACTGAAGCTTTCTTT

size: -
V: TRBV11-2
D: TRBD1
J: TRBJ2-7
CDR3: CASNDRGHYEQYF
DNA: TGTGCCAGCAACGACAGGGGACACTACGAGCAGTACTTC

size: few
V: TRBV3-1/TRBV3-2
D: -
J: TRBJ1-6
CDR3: CASSQGGSPLHF
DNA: TGTGCCAGCAGCCAGGGAGGGTCACCCCTCCACTTT

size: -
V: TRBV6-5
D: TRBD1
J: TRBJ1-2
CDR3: CASNIGTDYGYTF
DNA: TGTGCCAGCAATATAGGGACAGACTATGGCTACACCTTC

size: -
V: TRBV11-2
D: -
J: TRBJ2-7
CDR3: CASSLDWAWNEQYF
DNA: TGTGCCAGCAGCTTAGATTGGGCGTGGAACGAGCAGTACTTC

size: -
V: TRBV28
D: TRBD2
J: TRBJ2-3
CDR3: CASIPGGREDTQYF
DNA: TGTGCCAGCATCCCGGGGGGGAGGGAGGATACGCAGTATTTT

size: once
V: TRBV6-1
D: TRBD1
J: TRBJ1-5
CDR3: CASSEIDRGYQPQHF
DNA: TGTGCCAGCAGTGAGATCGACAGGGGGTACCAGCCCCAGCATTTT

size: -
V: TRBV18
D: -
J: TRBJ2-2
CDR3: CASSLSRGSGELFF
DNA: TGTGCCAGCTCACTCAGTAGGGGTTCCGGGGAGCTGTTTTTT

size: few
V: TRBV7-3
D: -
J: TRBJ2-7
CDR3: CASSSGPGREQYF
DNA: TGTGCCAGCAGCTCTGGACCGGGGAGGGAGCAGTACTTC

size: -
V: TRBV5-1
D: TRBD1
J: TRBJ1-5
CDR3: CASSLDGQGFNQPQHF
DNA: TGCGCCAGCAGCTTGGATGGACAGGGATTCAATCAGCCCCAGCATTTT

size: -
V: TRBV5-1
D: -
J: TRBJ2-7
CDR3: CASSLVSSGPWDEQYF
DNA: TGCGCCAGCAGCTTGGTTTCGTCAGGGCCGTGGGACGAGCAGTACTTC

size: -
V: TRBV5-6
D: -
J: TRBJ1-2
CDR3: CASSLRGSYGYTF
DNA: TGTGCCAGCAGCTTGCGGGGAAGCTATGGCTACACCTTC

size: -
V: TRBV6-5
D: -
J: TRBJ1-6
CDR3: CASSYTLKRSPLHF
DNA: TGTGCCAGCAGTTACACCTTAAAGAGGTCACCCCTCCACTTT

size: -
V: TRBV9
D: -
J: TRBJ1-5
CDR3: CASSADSLNQPQHF
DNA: TGTGCCAGCAGTGCAGACAGCCTCAATCAGCCCCAGCATTTT

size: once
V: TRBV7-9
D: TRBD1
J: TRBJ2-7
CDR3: CASSDGQGLTYEQYF
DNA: TGTGCCAGCAGCGACGGACAGGGCCTCACCTACGAGCAGTACTTC

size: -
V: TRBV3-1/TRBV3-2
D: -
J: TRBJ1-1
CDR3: CASSYSNTEAFF
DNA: TGTGCCAGCAGTTACTCGAACACTGAAGCTTTCTTT

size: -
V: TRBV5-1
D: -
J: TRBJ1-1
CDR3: CASSLRGGGNTEAFF
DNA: TGCGCCAGCAGCTTGAGGGGGGGCGGAAACACTGAAGCTTTCTTT

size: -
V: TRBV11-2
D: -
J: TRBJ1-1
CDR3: CASSLELRNTEAFF
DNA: TGTGCCAGCAGCTTAGAACTTCGGAACACTGAAGCTTTCTTT

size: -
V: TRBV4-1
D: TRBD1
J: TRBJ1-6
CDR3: CASSQTGTGAYNSPLHF
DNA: TGCGCCAGCAGCCAGACCGGGACAGGAGCCTATAATTCACCCCTCCACTTT

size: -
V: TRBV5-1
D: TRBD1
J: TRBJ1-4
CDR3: CASSAGQGGEKLFF
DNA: TGCGCCAGCAGCGCGGGACAGGGGGGAGAAAAACTGTTTTTT

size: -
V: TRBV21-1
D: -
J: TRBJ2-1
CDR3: CASSEQEGHNEQFF
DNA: TGTGCCAGCAGCGAGCAAGAGGGCCACAATGAGCAGTTCTTC

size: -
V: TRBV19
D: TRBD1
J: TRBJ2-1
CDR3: CASSPDRNSRSRYNEQFF
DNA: TGTGCCAGTAGTCCGGACAGGAATTCTAGAAGTAGGTACAATGAGCAGTTCTTC

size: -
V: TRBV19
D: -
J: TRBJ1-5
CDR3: CASTIGVGLSNQPQHF
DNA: TGTGCCAGTACAATAGGGGTGGGGCTTAGCAATCAGCCCCAGCATTTT

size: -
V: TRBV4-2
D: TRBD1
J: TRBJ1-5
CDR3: CASSSGTGTDNQPQHF
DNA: TGTGCCAGCAGCTCAGGGACCGGGACAGATAATCAGCCCCAGCATTTT

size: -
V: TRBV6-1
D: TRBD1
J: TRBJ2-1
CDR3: CASSGDRQKSSYNEQFF
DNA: TGTGCCAGCAGTGGGGACAGACAGAAGAGCTCCTACAATGAGCAGTTCTTC

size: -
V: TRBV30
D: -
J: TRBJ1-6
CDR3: CAWSIRSYNSPLHF
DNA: TGTGCCTGGAGTATCCGGTCTTATAATTCACCCCTCCACTTT

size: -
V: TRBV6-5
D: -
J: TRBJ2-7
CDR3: CASAPGVLSEQYF
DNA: TGTGCCAGCGCGCCGGGTGTTTTATCCGAGCAGTACTTC

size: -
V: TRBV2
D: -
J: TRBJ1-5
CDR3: CASSPQGNQPQHF
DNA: TGTGCCAGCAGCCCACAGGGAAATCAGCCCCAGCATTTT

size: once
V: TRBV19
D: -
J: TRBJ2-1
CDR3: CASSPRGEAYNEQFF
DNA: TGTGCCAGTAGTCCCAGGGGGGAAGCCTACAATGAGCAGTTCTTC

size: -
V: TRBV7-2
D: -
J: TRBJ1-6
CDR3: CASSSGTISPLHF
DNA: TGTGCCAGCAGTTCCGGTACGATTTCACCCCTCCACTTT